The 10 T cell receptor beta chains below come from one sample, sequenced in a study of tissue T cells after allogeneic stem cell transplantation. Generated by immunoSEQ multiplex PCR, the TCRdb table keeps only in-frame clones and is missing some. Of about 3,100 clones in the sample, around 45% were seen once. Stated time point: mouse harvest day 14 after allogeneic transplant. Mouse grafts combined 10^7 T-cell-depleted bone marrow cells with 10^6 splenic CD5+ T cells. The source material was lymph node tissue. These TCRs come from a female BALB/c mouse given C57BL/6 T cells with graft-versus-host disease after an allogeneic hematopoietic cell transplant.

About this clone itself: The gene names here belong to mouse. The read comes to an end 1 residue before the CDR3 does, leaving the germline J gene to fill in the end. The chain combines TRBV26 with TRBJ1-4; 8 positions match TRBD1. The CDR3 has 13 residues. Germline V CDR1 and CDR2: KGHPV, FQNQEV (reference sequence). J gave up 5 bases and V 4 bases, and 0 bases lay outside the gene matches. The CDR3 bases that were read are TGTGCCAGCAGTCACAGGGGGAACGAAAGATTATTT. Translating gives CASSHRGNERLF. The entire CDR3 reads CASSHRGNERLFF.

As to this clone: Mouse gene names and germline throughout. The CDR3 extends 1 residue past the end of the read, so its final part is completed from the germline J gene. This sequence joins TRBV16 and TRBJ2-2; D is ambiguous. The length of the CDR3 is 13 residues. The V end was cut by 5 bases, the J end by 2 bases, with 6 bases between. Germline CDR1 reads SGHSA; CDR2 reads FRNQAP. The CDR3 spells CASSPLNTGQLYF. CDR3 DNA (partial): TGTGCAAGCAGCCCCCTTAACACCGGGCAGCTCTAC.

With regard to this clone: All gene names here are mouse names. The read ends 1 residue before the CDR3 terminus; that terminus is restored from the germline J gene. The chain links TRBV1 to TRBJ2-7, with D perhaps TRBD2 (7 bases). Germline-derived CDR1 and CDR2 are NSQYPW and LRSPGD (reference sequence). The CDR3 totals 14 residues. V lost 1 base, J lost 0 bases, and 7 bases lay in between. The CDR3 here is CTCSAGGASYEQYF. CDR3 DNA (partial): TGCACCTGCAGTGCAGGGGGGGCCTCCTATGAACAGTAC.

By share, this clone counts as large (0.1 to 1%). Gene names and germline refer to mouse. The read ends 1 residue shy of where the CDR3 ends; the end is completed using the germline J gene. V is TRBV14 and J is TRBJ1-1, with TRBD1 matching 10 bases. Trimming removed 2 bases from V and 4 bases from J; junction bases left unmatched: 5. This CDR3 has 15 amino acids. Germline CDR1 SGHDT, CDR2 FRDEAV. CDR3: CASSLRQGAATEVFF. The sequenced part of the CDR3 DNA is TGTGCCAGCAGTTTAAGACAGGGGGCGGCCACAGAAGTCTTC.

For this clone: Mouse gene names apply. The observed sequence ends 1 residue before the CDR3 terminus, with the missing tail filled in from the germline J gene. This sequence joins TRBV13-2 and TRBJ2-4, with D unclear. V shed 0 bases and J shed 2 bases, with 7 bases lying between them. The CDR3 consists of 14 residues. Germline lookup yields CDR1 NNHNN and CDR2 SYGAGS (reference sequence). Incomplete CDR3 DNA: TGTGCCAGCGGTGATGCACAACATCAAAACACCTTGTAC. Translated: CASGDAQHQNTLY. The entire CDR3 protein reads CASGDAQHQNTLYF.

A note on this clone: Mouse names are used for the genes. Coverage ceases 1 residue before the CDR3 finishes, and the germline J gene fills in the end. V gene TRBV23 combines with J gene TRBJ2-2; TRBD1 was called by the table and not checked on the DNA. From germline, CDR1 is KGHTA and CDR2 FQNQQP. The CDR3 loop spans 16 amino acids. Incomplete CDR3 DNA: TGCTCCAGCAGTCCGGGACAGGGGGCGGGCACCGGGCAGCTCTAC. This encodes CSSSPGQGAGTGQLY. The entire CDR3 protein reads CSSSPGQGAGTGQLYF. Based on the CDR3 plus reference TRBV23 and TRBJ2-2, the full variable domain is DAAVTQKPRYLIKMKGQEAEMKCIPEKGHTAVFWYQQKQSKELKFLIYFQNQQPLDQIDMVKERFSAVCPSSSLCSLGIRTCEAEDSALYLCSSSPGQGAGTGQLYFGEGSKLTVL.

This clone was seen only a few times. Gene names denote mouse genes. The read comes to an end 1 residue before the CDR3 does, leaving the germline J gene to fill in the end. The V gene is TRBV26, the J gene TRBJ1-6, with unresolved D. TRBJ1-6 is an open reading frame, and its role is uncertain. This CDR3 contains 13 residues. The germline V gene encodes CDR1 KGHPV and CDR2 FQNQEV (reference sequence). Trimming removed 0 bases from V and 10 bases from J, with 7 bases in between. Here the CDR3 reads CASSLSEDSPLYF. The covered CDR3 bases are TGTGCCAGCAGTCTGTCTGAGGACTCGCCCCTCTAC.

Comment on this clone: Germline and genes here are mouse. The read falls 1 residue short of the CDR3 end, and the missing part is taken from the germline J gene. The rearrangement uses TRBV15 and TRBJ2-2, with 7 bases aligning to TRBD1. Germline CDR1 and CDR2: SGHND and FRSKSL. This CDR3 has 15 residues. J was trimmed by 0 bases and V by 3 bases; bases with no gene match: 1. Partial CDR3 DNA: TGTGCCAGCAGTTTCGGGACAGCAAACACCGGGCAGCTCTAC. It is translated as CASSFGTANTGQLY. The complete CDR3 sequence is CASSFGTANTGQLYF. The full variable domain, completed using reference TRBV15 and TRBJ2-2, is DAGVTQTPRHEVAEKGQTIILKCEPVSGHNDLFWYRQTKIQGLELLSYFRSKSLMEDGGAFKDRFKAEMLNSSFSTLKIQPTEPKDSAVYLCASSFGTANTGQLYFGEGSKLTVL.

This clone was detected only a few times. The listed genes are named as in mouse. The sequenced fragment ends 1 residue before the CDR3 boundary, so the rest is inferred from the germline J gene. The same CDR3 arises from other DNA sequences in this sample as well. The chain couples TRBV16 to TRBJ2-5; 7 nucleotides align to TRBD2. The CDR3 length is 14 residues. Losses at the gene ends were 1 base for V and 3 bases for J; bases not matched to a gene: 1. Germline V gives CDR1 SGHSA, CDR2 FRNQAP. The covered CDR3 bases are TGTGCAAGCAGCTTAGCGGGGGGGCAAGACACCCAGTAC. Its protein product is CASSLAGGQDTQY. The whole CDR3 region reads CASSLAGGQDTQYF.

Remarks on this clone: Gene names are the mouse ones. From the germline J gene comes the end of the CDR3, since the read stops 1 residue before it. The gene calls are TRBV16 and TRBJ1-3, with TRBD1 matching 10 bases. This CDR3 comprises 14 residues. V dropped 6 bases and J dropped 2; count of bases not matched to a gene: 1. Germline CDR1 reads SGHSA; CDR2 reads FRNQAP. The sequenced part of the CDR3 DNA is TGTGCAAGCAGAGGGACAGGGGCTGGAAATACGCTCTAT. As protein: CASRGTGAGNTLY. The CDR3 in full is CASRGTGAGNTLYF.